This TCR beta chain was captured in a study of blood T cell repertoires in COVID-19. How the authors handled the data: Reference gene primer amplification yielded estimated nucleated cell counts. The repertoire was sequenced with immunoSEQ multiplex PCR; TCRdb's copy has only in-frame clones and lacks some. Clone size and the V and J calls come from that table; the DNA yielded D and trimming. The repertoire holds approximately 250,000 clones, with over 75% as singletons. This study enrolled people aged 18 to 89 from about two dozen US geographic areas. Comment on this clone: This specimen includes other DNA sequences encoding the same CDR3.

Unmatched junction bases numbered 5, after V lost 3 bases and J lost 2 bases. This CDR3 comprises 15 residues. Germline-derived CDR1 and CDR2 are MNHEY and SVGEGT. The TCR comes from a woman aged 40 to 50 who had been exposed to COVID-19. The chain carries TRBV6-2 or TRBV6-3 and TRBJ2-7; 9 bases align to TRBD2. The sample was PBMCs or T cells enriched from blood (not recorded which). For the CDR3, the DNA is TGTGCCAGCAGTTATGGGCTAGCGGGGACCTACGAGCAGTACGTC. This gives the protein CASSYGLAGTYEQYV.